The rows below give T cell receptor beta chains drawn from one sample of a study of blood T cells in healthy people across ages. In TCRdb, the 5' RACE reads were re-called with MiXCR into one record per CDR3 protein. The repertoire has about 1.1 million distinct CDR3 sequences, 35% to 40% of them found once; the top ten carry under 15%. The specimen was blood. The receptors derive from a man aged 18 to 29 in good health. CDR3s include the opening cysteine and the closing phenylalanine or tryptophan. D genes are given only for firm matches. The size field is filled for only some rows; it gives once, few, many or a size class.

>14|TRBJ1-5|few|NA|TRBV15
CATSTGQSNQPQHF
TGTGCCACCAGCACCGGACAGAGCAATCAGCCCCAGCATTTT
>15|TRBJ1-4|NA|NA|TRBV20-1
CSARRRERTNEKLFF
TGCAGTGCTAGAAGGAGGGAAAGAACTAATGAAAAACTGTTTTTT
>14|TRBJ2-7|many|TRBD1|TRBV12-3/TRBV12-4
CASSPGTGGYEQYF
TGTGCCAGCAGTCCCGGGACAGGGGGCTACGAGCAGTACTTC
>14|TRBJ2-7|NA|NA|TRBV11-2
CASSSRRAFNEQYF
TGTGCCAGCAGCTCTAGAAGGGCTTTTAATGAGCAGTACTTC
>17|TRBJ1-6|once|NA|TRBV2
CASRADRSSSYNSPLHF
TGTGCCAGCAGAGCAGACAGGTCGAGCTCCTATAATTCACCCCTCCACTTT
>16|TRBJ1-2|NA|NA|TRBV5-1
CASSLVGTPVDYGYTF
TGCGCCAGCAGCTTGGTAGGCACGCCCGTGGACTATGGCTACACCTTC
>16|TRBJ2-1|few|NA|TRBV24-1
CATSPRGGTNYNEQFF
TGTGCCACCAGTCCCAGGGGCGGGACCAACTACAATGAGCAGTTCTTC
>12|TRBJ1-2|NA|NA|TRBV5-6
CASSGNRDGYTF
TGTGCCAGCAGCGGTAACAGAGATGGCTACACCTTC
>11|TRBJ2-7|few|NA|TRBV11-1
CATKGGVEQYF
TGTGCCACCAAGGGTGGAGTCGAGCAGTACTTC
>14|TRBJ2-2|NA|NA|TRBV20-1
CSARLASSTGELFF
TGCAGTGCTAGATTGGCTAGTTCGACCGGGGAGCTGTTTTTT
>15|TRBJ2-2|once|TRBD1|TRBV27
CASSSDRGWTGELFF
TGTGCCAGCAGTTCCGACAGGGGTTGGACCGGGGAGCTGTTTTTT
>15|TRBJ1-4|few|NA|TRBV6-7
CASSTPGKSNEKLFF
TGTGCCAGCAGTACCCCAGGAAAGTCTAATGAAAAACTGTTTTTT
>16|TRBJ2-7|few|TRBD2|TRBV20-1
CSADPLAGDSYNEQYF
TGCAGTGCTGATCCTCTAGCGGGGGACTCCTACAATGAGCAGTACTTC
>19|TRBJ1-2|NA|TRBD1|TRBV11-2
CASSLGPRDRWPIIYGYTF
TGTGCCAGCAGCTTAGGCCCCCGGGACAGATGGCCCATTATCTATGGCTACACCTTC
>15|TRBJ2-5|few|TRBD1|TRBV10-3
CAISELGGQRLTQYF
TGTGCCATCAGTGAGCTAGGGGGACAGAGGTTGACCCAGTACTTC
>18|TRBJ2-7|NA|TRBD1|TRBV12-3/TRBV12-4
CASRLAPTGAGSYNEQYF
TGTGCCAGCAGACTTGCTCCTACAGGGGCTGGTTCCTACAATGAGCAGTACTTC